This T cell receptor beta chain was found in a study of shared clonotypes between healthy human individuals. The table came from immunoSEQ multiplex PCR; TCRdb's copy has only in-frame clones and leaves some out. The table records 950,000 to 1,300,000 clones, roughly 80% of them present only once. A remark on this clone: Its target is unknown.

Study-wide findings and caveats: Naive subsets, compared against memory subsets, generally had larger estimated richness values. Only blood was sampled; tissue repertoires likely differ.

Germline loops: CDR1 SGHVS, CDR2 FQNEAQ. Trimming took 2 bases from V and 4 from J; bases not matched to a gene: 9. This CDR3 is 16 amino acids long. The clonotype comes from a man between 18 and 35 years old in good health. The chain uses TRBV7-8 and TRBJ1-2; 8 bases map to TRBD1. Sequencing used memory CD4+ T cells sorted from blood. Subset: CD45RA-negative fraction. The CDR3 region has the DNA TGTGCCAGCAGCTTAATGGGGCAGGGGGCCTCCTATGGCTACACCTTC. Protein sequence: CASSLMGQGASYGYTF. Drawing the rest from reference TRBV7-8 and TRBJ1-2, the complete variable domain is GAGVSQSPRYKVAKRGQDVALRCDPISGHVSLFWYQQALGQGPEFLTYFQNEAQLDKSGLPSDRFFAERPEGSVSTLKIQRTQQEDSAVYLCASSLMGQGASYGYTFGSGTRLTVV.